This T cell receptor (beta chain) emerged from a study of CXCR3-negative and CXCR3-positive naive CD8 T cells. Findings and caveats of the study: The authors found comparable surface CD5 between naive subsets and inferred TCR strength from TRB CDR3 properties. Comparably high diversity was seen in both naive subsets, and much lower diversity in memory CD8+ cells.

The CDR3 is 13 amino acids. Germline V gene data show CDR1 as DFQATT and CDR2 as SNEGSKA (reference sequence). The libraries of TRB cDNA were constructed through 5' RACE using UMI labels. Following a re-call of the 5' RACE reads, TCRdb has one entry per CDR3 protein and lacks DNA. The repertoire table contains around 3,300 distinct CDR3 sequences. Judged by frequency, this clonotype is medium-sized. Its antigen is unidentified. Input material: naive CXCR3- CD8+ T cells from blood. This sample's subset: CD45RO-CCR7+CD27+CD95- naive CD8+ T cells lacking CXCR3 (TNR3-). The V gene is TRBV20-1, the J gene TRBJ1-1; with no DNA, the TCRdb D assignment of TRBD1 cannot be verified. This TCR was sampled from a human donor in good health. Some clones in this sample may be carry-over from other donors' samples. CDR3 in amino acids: CSARGTLNTEAFF.